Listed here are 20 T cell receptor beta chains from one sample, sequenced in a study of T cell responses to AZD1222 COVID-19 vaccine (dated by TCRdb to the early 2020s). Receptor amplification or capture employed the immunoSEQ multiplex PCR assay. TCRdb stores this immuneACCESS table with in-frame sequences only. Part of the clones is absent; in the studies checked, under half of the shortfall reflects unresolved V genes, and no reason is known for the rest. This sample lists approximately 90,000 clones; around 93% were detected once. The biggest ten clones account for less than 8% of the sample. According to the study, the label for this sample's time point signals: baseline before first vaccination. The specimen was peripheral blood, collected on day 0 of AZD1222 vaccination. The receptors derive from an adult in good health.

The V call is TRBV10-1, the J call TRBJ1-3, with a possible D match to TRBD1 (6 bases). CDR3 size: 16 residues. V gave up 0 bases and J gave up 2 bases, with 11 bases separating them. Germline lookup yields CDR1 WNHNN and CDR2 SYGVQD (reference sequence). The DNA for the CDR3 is TGCGCCAGCAGTGAGTCGAGGACAGCACCTGGAAACACCATATATTTT. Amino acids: CASSESRTAPGNTIYF.

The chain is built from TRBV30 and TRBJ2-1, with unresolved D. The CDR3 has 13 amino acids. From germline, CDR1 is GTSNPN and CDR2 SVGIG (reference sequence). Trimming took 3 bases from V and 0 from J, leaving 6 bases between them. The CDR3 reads CAWRTGSYNEQFF. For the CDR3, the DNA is TGTGCCTGGAGGACCGGCTCCTACAATGAGCAGTTCTTC.

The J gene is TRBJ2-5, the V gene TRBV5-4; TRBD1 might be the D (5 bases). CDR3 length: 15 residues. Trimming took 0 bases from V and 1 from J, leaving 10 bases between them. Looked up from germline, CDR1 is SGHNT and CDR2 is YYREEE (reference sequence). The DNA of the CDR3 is TGTGCCAGCAGCTTGGACCAAACAGGCCAAGAGACCCAGTACTTC. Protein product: CASSLDQTGQETQYF.

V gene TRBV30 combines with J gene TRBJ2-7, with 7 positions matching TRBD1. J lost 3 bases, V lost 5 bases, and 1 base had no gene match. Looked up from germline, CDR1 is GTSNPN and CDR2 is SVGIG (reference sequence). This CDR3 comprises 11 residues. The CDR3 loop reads CAWRQGYEQYF. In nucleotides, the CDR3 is TGTGCCTGGCGACAGGGCTACGAGCAGTACTTC.

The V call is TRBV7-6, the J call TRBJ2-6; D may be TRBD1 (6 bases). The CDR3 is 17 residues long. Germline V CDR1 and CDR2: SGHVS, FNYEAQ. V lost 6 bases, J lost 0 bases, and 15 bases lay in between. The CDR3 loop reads CASSPGAWGSGANVLTF. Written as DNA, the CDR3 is TGTGCCAGCAGTCCAGGGGCTTGGGGCTCTGGGGCCAACGTCCTGACTTTC.

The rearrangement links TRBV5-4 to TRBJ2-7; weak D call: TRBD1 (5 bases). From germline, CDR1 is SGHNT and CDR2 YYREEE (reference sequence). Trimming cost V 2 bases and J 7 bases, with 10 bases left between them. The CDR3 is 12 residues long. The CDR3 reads CASSFRVGEQYF. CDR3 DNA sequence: TGTGCCAGCAGCTTCAGGGTGGGGGAGCAGTACTTC.

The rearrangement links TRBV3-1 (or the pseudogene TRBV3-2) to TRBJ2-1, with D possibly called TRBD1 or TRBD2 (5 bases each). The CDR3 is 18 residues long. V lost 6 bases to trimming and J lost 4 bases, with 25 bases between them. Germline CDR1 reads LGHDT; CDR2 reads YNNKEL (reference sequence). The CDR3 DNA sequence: TGTGCCAGCAGGGGTCCTCGGGGCCGGGAATCAAATTACAATGAGCAGTTCTTC. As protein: CASRGPRGRESNYNEQFF.

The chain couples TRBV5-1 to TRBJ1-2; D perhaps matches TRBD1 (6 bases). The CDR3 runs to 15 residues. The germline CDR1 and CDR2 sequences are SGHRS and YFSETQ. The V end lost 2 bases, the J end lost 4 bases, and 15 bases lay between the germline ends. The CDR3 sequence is CASSFSQGALYGYTF. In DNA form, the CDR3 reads TGCGCCAGCAGCTTCTCACAGGGCGCCCTCTATGGCTACACCTTC.

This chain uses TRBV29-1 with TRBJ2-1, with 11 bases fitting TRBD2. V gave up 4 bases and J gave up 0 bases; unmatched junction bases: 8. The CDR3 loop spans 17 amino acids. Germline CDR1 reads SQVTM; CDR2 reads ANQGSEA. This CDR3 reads CSVGSTSGGSSYNEQFF. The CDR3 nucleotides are TGCAGCGTTGGAAGTACTAGCGGGGGCAGCTCCTACAATGAGCAGTTCTTC.

CDR3 DNA: TGTGCCATCAGTGAGTCGAATCAGGTGGAAGGAAACACCATATATTTT. Its protein is CAISESNQVEGNTIYF. The chain recombines TRBV10-3 with TRBJ1-3, with D unclear. Germline loops: CDR1 ENHRY, CDR2 SYGVKD. With 0 bases removed from V and 4 bases from J, the gap between germline ends came to 13 bases. This CDR3 region has 16 residues.

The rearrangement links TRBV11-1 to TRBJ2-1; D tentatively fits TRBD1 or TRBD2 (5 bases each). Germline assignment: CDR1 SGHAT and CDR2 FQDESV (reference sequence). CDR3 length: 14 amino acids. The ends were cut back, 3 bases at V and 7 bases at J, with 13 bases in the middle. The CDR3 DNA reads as TGTGCCAGCAGCTTCACCGAGTGGGGGAATGAGCAGTTCTTC. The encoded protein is CASSFTEWGNEQFF.

The CDR3 region is CATSREGVAGGYTF. CDR3 in DNA: TGTGCCACCAGCAGAGAGGGGGTAGCTGGTGGCTACACCTTC. J is TRBJ1-2 and V is TRBV15; D perhaps matches TRBD1 (5 bases). The CDR3 length is 14 residues. Germline V gives CDR1 LNHNV, CDR2 YYDKDF (reference sequence). Trimming left V 0 bases short and J 7 bases short, with 12 bases between.

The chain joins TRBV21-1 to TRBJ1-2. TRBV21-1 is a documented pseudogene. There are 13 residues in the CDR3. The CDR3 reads CASSKDKDYGYTF. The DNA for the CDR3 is TGTGCCAGCAGCAAAGATAAGGACTATGGCTACACCTTC.

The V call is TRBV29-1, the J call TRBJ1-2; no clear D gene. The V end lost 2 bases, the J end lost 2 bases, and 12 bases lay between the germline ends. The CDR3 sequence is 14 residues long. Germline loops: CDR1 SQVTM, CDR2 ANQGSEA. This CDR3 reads CSVERGGGNYGYTF. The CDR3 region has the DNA TGCAGCGTTGAACGAGGCGGAGGGAACTATGGCTACACCTTC. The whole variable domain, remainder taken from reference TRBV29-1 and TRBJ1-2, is SAVISQKPSRDICQRGTSLTIQCQVDSQVTMMFWYRQQPGQSLTLIATANQGSEATYESGFVIDKFPISRPNLTFSTLTVSNMSPEDSSIYLCSVERGGGNYGYTFGSGTRLTVV.

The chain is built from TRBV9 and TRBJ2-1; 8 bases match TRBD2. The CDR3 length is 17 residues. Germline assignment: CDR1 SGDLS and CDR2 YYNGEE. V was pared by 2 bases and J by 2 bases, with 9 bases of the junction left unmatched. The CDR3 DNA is TGTGCCAGCAGCGTTAGTAGGGCGGGAGGCCCCTACAATGAGCAGTTCTTC. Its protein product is CASSVSRAGGPYNEQFF.

The CDR3 sequence is CASSPRPGGGYTF. CDR3 sequence (DNA): TGTGCCAGCAGCCCAAGACCAGGAGGAGGCTACACCTTC. The rearrangement joins TRBV3-1 (or the pseudogene TRBV3-2) to TRBJ1-2; no definite D call. Trimming stripped 4 bases from V and 8 bases from J, with 14 bases between. The germline gives CDR1 LGHDT, CDR2 YNNKEL (reference sequence). The CDR3 totals 13 residues.

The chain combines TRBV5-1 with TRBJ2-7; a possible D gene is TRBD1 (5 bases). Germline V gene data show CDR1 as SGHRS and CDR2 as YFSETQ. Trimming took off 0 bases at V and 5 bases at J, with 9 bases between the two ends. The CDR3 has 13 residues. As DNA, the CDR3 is TGCGCCAGCAGCTTGGGGACATCGAACGAGCAGTACTTC. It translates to CASSLGTSNEQYF.

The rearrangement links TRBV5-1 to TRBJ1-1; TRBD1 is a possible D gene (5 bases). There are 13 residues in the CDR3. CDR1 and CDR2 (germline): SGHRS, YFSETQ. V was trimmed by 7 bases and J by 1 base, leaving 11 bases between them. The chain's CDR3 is CASGTTGNTEAFF. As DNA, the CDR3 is TGCGCCAGCGGGACCACAGGGAACACTGAAGCTTTCTTT.

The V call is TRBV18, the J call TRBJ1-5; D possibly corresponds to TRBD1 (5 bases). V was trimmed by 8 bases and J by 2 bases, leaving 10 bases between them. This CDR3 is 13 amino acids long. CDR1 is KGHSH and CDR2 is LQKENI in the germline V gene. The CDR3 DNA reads TGTGCCAGCGCACGGGGGGGCAATCAGCCCCAGCATTTT. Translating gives CASARGGNQPQHF.

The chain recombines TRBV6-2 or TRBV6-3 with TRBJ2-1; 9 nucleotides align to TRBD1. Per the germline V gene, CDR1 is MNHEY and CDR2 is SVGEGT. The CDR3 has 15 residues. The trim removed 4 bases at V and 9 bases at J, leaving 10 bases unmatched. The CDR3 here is CASSSPGQGYSEQFF. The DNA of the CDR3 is TGTGCCAGCAGTTCCCCGGGACAGGGATATAGTGAGCAGTTCTTC.